This passage covers 22 T cell receptor beta chains from one sample sequenced in a study of early T cells in non-severe SARS-CoV-2 infection. MiXCR, run by TCRdb on the 5' RACE reads, gives a single entry per CDR3 protein. The top ten clones hold approximately 9.8% of a sample with about 60,000 distinct CDR3 sequences, roughly 13% of them seen once. Sequencing was carried out using whole blood. The receptors were gathered from an adult who was a healthcare worker with PCR-confirmed SARS-CoV-2 infection or an uninfected control (not recorded which).

The sample holds a few counts of this clonotype. J is TRBJ2-7 and V is TRBV19; no clear D. There are 13 residues in the CDR3. Germline CDR1 is LNHDA and CDR2 is SQIVND (reference sequence). Trimming shortened V by 3 bases and J by 6 bases, and 12 bases separated the two germline ends. CDR3 nucleotide sequence: TGTGCCAGTAGTATTATCGTACAAAGCGAGCAGTACTTC. It yields the protein CASSIIVQSEQYF. The variable domain in full, with the rest retrieved from reference TRBV19 and TRBJ2-7, is DGGITQSPKYLFRKEGQNVTLSCEQNLNHDAMYWYRQDPGQGLRLIYYSQIVNDFQKGDIAEGYSVSREKKESFPLTVTSAQKNPTAFYLCASSIIVQSEQYFGPGTRLTVT.

This chain joins TRBV6-4 and TRBJ2-2; TRBD1 aligns across 7 bases. Germline V gene data show CDR1 as MRHNA and CDR2 as SNTAGT. CDR3 length: 18 amino acids. The ends lost 1 base at V and 3 bases at J; junction bases unmatched: 11. CDR3 sequence: CASSDLYLPDRDTGELFF. In DNA form, the CDR3 reads TGTGCCAGCAGTGACTTATACCTACCCGACAGGGACACCGGGGAGCTGTTTTTT.

This clonotype was detected ten times or more. The chain couples TRBV12-3 or TRBV12-4 to TRBJ1-1, with 8 positions matching TRBD1. Losses at the gene ends were 7 bases for V and 4 bases for J; bases not matched to a gene: 8. This CDR3 region has 14 residues. This CDR3 is CASILTGASTEAFF. CDR3 in DNA: TGTGCCAGCATCCTGACAGGGGCGTCCACTGAAGCTTTCTTT.

To note about this clonotype: This may come from a read error, since a much larger clone is one base off. The chain uses TRBV19 and TRBJ2-7; D not certain. Germline V gene sequence: CDR1 LNHDA, CDR2 SQIVND (reference sequence). The CDR3 contains 12 residues. CDR3 residues: CTSSIGQHEQYF. The CDR3 DNA reads TGTACCAGTAGTATTGGGCAGCACGAGCAGTACTTC.

This clonotype was observed a handful of times. J is TRBJ2-3 and V is TRBV27; D call uncertain. The CDR3 is 12 amino acids. Trimming stripped 5 bases from V and 2 bases from J, with 5 bases between. Per the germline V gene, CDR1 is MNHEY and CDR2 is SMNVEV (reference sequence). CDR3 residues: CASSPTTDTQYF. CDR3 nucleotides: TGTGCCAGCAGTCCCACCACAGATACGCAGTATTTT.

This clonotype came up many times. V and J are TRBV7-2 and TRBJ1-2; 8 bases fit TRBD1. The ends lost 5 bases at V and 2 bases at J; junction bases unmatched: 10. The germline CDR1 and CDR2 sequences are SGHTA and FQGNSA. The CDR3 is 16 amino acids. CDR3 DNA: TGTGCCAGCAGCCCCAGGTCAGGGGGCACCAACTATGGCTACACCTTC. Translation gives CASSPRSGGTNYGYTF.

This clonotype was seen repeatedly, ten times or more. The chain combines TRBV4-1 with TRBJ2-5, with D tentatively TRBD1 (5 bases). Germline V gene data show CDR1 as MGHRA and CDR2 as YSYEKL. This CDR3 contains 15 residues. The V end was cut by 0 bases, the J end by 1 base, with 9 bases between. The DNA for the CDR3 is TGCGCCAGCAGCCAAGATTTGACAGTCCAAGAGACCCAGTACTTC. Translating it yields CASSQDLTVQETQYF.

This clonotype was counted only a few times. The J gene is TRBJ2-2, the V gene TRBV20-1; D might be TRBD1 (5 bases). The CDR3 has 16 residues. V was clipped by 4 bases and J by 0 bases, with 15 bases between them. Germline CDR1 reads DFQATT; CDR2 reads SNEGSKA (reference sequence). CDR3 DNA sequence: TGCAGTGCTACAACAGGACGGACCGCGAACACCGGGGAGCTGTTTTTT. This sequence encodes CSATTGRTANTGELFF.

In its sample, this clonotype was seen a few times. V and J are TRBV4-3 and TRBJ2-2, with 10 nucleotides matching TRBD2. CDR3 size: 19 residues. The ends lost 1 base at V and 1 base at J; junction bases unmatched: 9. Per the germline V gene, CDR1 is LGHNA and CDR2 is YSLEER. CDR3 DNA sequence: TGCGCCAGCAGCCAAGCTGGAGGGACTAGCGTAATGAACACCGGGGAGCTGTTTTTT. Translation: CASSQAGGTSVMNTGELFF.

As for this clonotype: A much more abundant neighbour one base away suggests this may be a read error. This CDR3 reads CSVAEGNGIQYF. CDR3 DNA: TGCAGCGTTGCCGAGGGAAATGGCATTCAGTACTTC. The chain has TRBV29-1 and TRBJ2-4; D perhaps matches TRBD2 (5 bases). From germline, CDR1 is SQVTM and CDR2 ANQGSEA. This CDR3 is built from 12 residues. V lost 4 bases to trimming and J lost 9 bases, with 13 bases between them.

This clonotype was observed at least ten times. The chain recombines TRBV20-1 with TRBJ2-7, with TRBD2 matching 7 bases. The J segment lost 4 bases and the V segment lost 5 bases, leaving 8 bases of the junction unmatched. The CDR3 totals 13 residues. Germline V CDR1 and CDR2: DFQATT, SNEGSKA (reference sequence). CDR3 sequence (DNA): TGCAGTGCTGCCGGGACTAACCCTTACGAGCAGTACTTC. The encoded protein is CSAAGTNPYEQYF.

This sequence joins TRBV28 and TRBJ1-6; 7 bases fit TRBD1. The V and J ends lost 3 bases and 8 bases, in that order; junction bases with no gene match: 7. This CDR3 is 15 amino acids long. The germline CDR1 and CDR2 sequences are MDHEN and SYDVKM. CDR3 residues: CASSLTGSRDSPLHF. In DNA, the CDR3 is TGTGCCAGCAGTTTGACAGGGAGTAGGGATTCACCCCTCCACTTT.

The table lists this clonotype with a few counts. The rearrangement links TRBV29-1 to TRBJ2-2; D remains ambiguous. The ends were cut back, 7 bases at V and 4 bases at J, with 13 bases in the middle. Looked up from germline, CDR1 is SQVTM and CDR2 is ANQGSEA. This CDR3 has 13 residues. The DNA for the CDR3 is TGCAGCGCAGCCCGATGGGGCACCGGGGAGCTGTTTTTT. Its protein is CSAARWGTGELFF.

The chain has TRBV29-1 and TRBJ2-1, with D possibly matching TRBD2 (6 bases). The CDR3 runs 16 residues. Per germline, CDR1 SQVTM and CDR2 ANQGSEA. Trimming left V 0 bases short and J 8 bases short, with 20 bases between. The CDR3 is CSVEDFGDSDRHEQFF. As DNA, the CDR3 is TGCAGCGTTGAAGATTTCGGGGACTCCGATCGACATGAGCAGTTCTTC.

This clonotype was counted ten times or more. The chain recombines TRBV20-1 with TRBJ2-7; D call uncertain. Germline lookup yields CDR1 DFQATT and CDR2 SNEGSKA (reference sequence). There are 12 residues in the CDR3. The CDR3 nucleotides read TGCAGCACGTTAGGGTGGAACTACGAGCAGTACTTC. Translated: CSTLGWNYEQYF.

The gene calls are TRBV7-3 and TRBJ1-1; maybe TRBD1 (6 bases). This CDR3 has 14 amino acids. Germline V lookup: CDR1 SGHTA, CDR2 FQGTGA. V lost 5 bases to trimming and J lost 1 base, with 11 bases between them. Here the CDR3 DNA reads TGTGCCAGCAGCCCGGTGACAGGGAACACTGAAGCTTTCTTT. It specifies CASSPVTGNTEAFF.

This clonotype was counted a few times. This sequence joins TRBV6-2 or TRBV6-3 and TRBJ2-7; TRBD1 matches at 12 bases. The CDR3 has 16 amino acids. CDR1 MNHEY and CDR2 SVGEGT come from the germline V gene. The trim removed 5 bases at V and 4 bases at J, leaving 9 bases unmatched. This CDR3 reads CASSTTGGQGAYEQYF. In nucleotides, the CDR3 is TGTGCCAGCAGTACCACCGGGGGACAGGGGGCGTACGAGCAGTACTTC.

This clonotype is classed as medium-sized. The rearrangement uses TRBV20-1 and TRBJ1-2; D gene unclear. Trimming took off 0 bases at V and 3 bases at J, with 14 bases between the two ends. This CDR3 comprises 15 residues. Germline CDR1 DFQATT, CDR2 SNEGSKA (reference sequence). The CDR3 bases are TGCAGTGCTAGAGATTCTCGTGGAGGCTACTATGGCTACACCTTC. This translates into CSARDSRGGYYGYTF.

This clonotype appeared many times. The rearrangement links TRBV15 to TRBJ2-7, with 7 bases aligning to TRBD2. The CDR3 covers 15 residues. Germline CDR1 LNHNV, CDR2 YYDKDF (reference sequence). The V segment lost 0 bases and the J segment 7 bases; nucleotides outside the gene matches: 9. The DNA for the CDR3 is TGTGCCACCAGCAGAGATCCAGCGGGAAATCAAGAGCAGTACTTC. Protein: CATSRDPAGNQEQYF.

This clonotype was recorded at least ten times. J is TRBJ2-7 and V is TRBV19; D possibly corresponds to TRBD1 (5 bases). Trimming removed 4 bases at V and 5 bases at J, with 21 bases between. This CDR3 has 16 amino acids. The germline V gene has CDR1 LNHDA and CDR2 SQIVND (reference sequence). CDR3: CASSSPRQGSLDEQYF. CDR3 coding DNA: TGTGCCAGTAGTAGCCCACGGCAGGGAAGTCTCGACGAGCAGTACTTC.

In its sample, this clonotype was seen a few times. The chain employs TRBV11-2 and TRBJ1-1, with unresolved D. This CDR3 contains 13 residues. Germline loops: CDR1 SGHAT, CDR2 FQNNGV. Deletions cut 4 bases from V and 6 bases from J, with 12 bases between. The CDR3 DNA sequence: TGTGCCAGCAGCTACGGGGTTTTATCTGAAGCTTTCTTT. Protein: CASSYGVLSEAFF. Combining the CDR3 with reference TRBV11-2 and TRBJ1-1 gives the whole variable domain EAGVAQSPRYKIIEKRQSVAFWCNPISGHATLYWYQQILGQGPKLLIQFQNNGVVDDSQLPKDRFSAERLKGVDSTLKIQPAKLEDSAVYLCASSYGVLSEAFFGQGTRLTVV.

This clonotype was counted between two and nine times. The genes are TRBV7-2 and TRBJ2-1, with 10 bases aligning to TRBD2. J lost 6 bases, V lost 7 bases, and 3 bases had no gene match. This CDR3 is built from 13 residues. From germline, CDR1 is SGHTA and CDR2 FQGNSA. The CDR3 coding sequence is TGTGCCAGCAACCTAGCGGGGGCCAATGAGCAGTTCTTC. Translating it yields CASNLAGANEQFF. The full variable domain, with the rest looked up from reference TRBV7-2 and TRBJ2-1, is GAGVSQSPSNKVTEKGKDVELRCDPISGHTALYWYRQSLGQGLEFLIYFQGNSAPDKSGLPSDRFSAERTGGSVSTLTIQRTQQEDSAVYLCASNLAGANEQFFGPGTRLTVL.